Presented here are 14 T cell receptor beta chains from one specimen sequenced in a study of OX40 agonist ivuxolimab in advanced cancers. Libraries were prepared by immunoSEQ multiplex PCR; TCRdb keeps only in-frame clonotypes and omits some of them. The table records about 120,000 clones, roughly 89% of them present only once. Source: CD4+ or CD8+ T cells sorted from blood, taken in a trial of the OX40 agonist ivuxolimab. The receptors derive from an adult with an advanced solid tumor such as melanoma, head and neck, liver or kidney cancer.

In DNA form, the CDR3 reads TGTGCCAGCAGCTACCGACAGGGGTTAGAGACCCAGTACTTC. It encodes CASSYRQGLETQYF. This rearrangement joins TRBV7-2 to TRBJ2-5; TRBD1 agrees at 8 bases. CDR1 is SGHTA, CDR2 FQGNSA, per germline. With V trimmed by 4 bases and J by 4 bases, 5 bases remained unmatched. The CDR3 extends over 14 amino acids.

The sample holds one count of this clone. J is TRBJ1-1 and V is TRBV4-3; D is undetermined. V lost 2 bases to trimming and J lost 1 base, with 8 bases between them. Germline CDR1 and CDR2: LGHNA and YSLEER. The CDR3 is 14 residues long. The CDR3 bases are TGCGCCAGCAGCCAACCGGCCAGGAACACTGAAGCTTTCTTT. Translation: CASSQPARNTEAFF.

Only a few counts were recorded for this clone. This chain joins TRBV6-4 and TRBJ2-3, with D possibly TRBD1 on 6 matching bases. Trimming took off 8 bases at V and 1 base at J, with 19 bases between the two ends. CDR1 is MRHNA, CDR2 SNTAGT, per germline. The CDR3 is 16 amino acids. CDR3 protein: CASSPTGLGGTDTQYF. The CDR3 DNA is TGTGCCAGCTCCCCCACAGGGTTAGGTGGCACAGATACGCAGTATTTT.

The rearrangement joins TRBV11-2 to TRBJ2-3; maybe TRBD1 (5 bases). Between the trimmed V and J ends, which lost 5 bases and 2 bases, there was a span of 14 bases. Germline V gives CDR1 SGHAT, CDR2 FQNNGV. This CDR3 is built from 15 residues. Written as DNA, the CDR3 is TGTGCCAGCAGCCCCCGACAGCGAGTCACAGATACGCAGTATTTT. Translating it yields CASSPRQRVTDTQYF.

The J gene is TRBJ2-2, the V gene TRBV29-1; possibly TRBD2 for D (6 bases). CDR3 length: 14 residues. Germline assignment: CDR1 SQVTM and CDR2 ANQGSEA. V lost 6 bases, J lost 5 bases, and 16 bases lay in between. The CDR3 protein is CSVETGTPTGELFF. CDR3 sequence (DNA): TGCAGCGTAGAAACCGGGACTCCAACCGGGGAGCTGTTTTTT.

This chain joins TRBV7-2 and TRBJ1-1, with D unresolved. CDR1 is SGHTA, CDR2 FQGNSA, per germline. The V and J ends lost 5 bases and 5 bases respectively, with 15 bases between them. The CDR3 runs to 14 residues. The CDR3 DNA follows: TGTGCCAGCAGCCCACCCCACCTAGGAACTGAAGCTTTCTTT. Translated: CASSPPHLGTEAFF.

V and J are TRBV9 and TRBJ2-5; TRBD2 agrees at 11 bases. The germline gives CDR1 SGDLS, CDR2 YYNGEE. The CDR3 spans 15 residues. Trimming took 0 bases from V and 4 from J; bases not matched to a gene: 2. The CDR3 protein is CASSVASGRSETQYF. For the CDR3, the DNA is TGTGCCAGCAGCGTAGCTAGCGGGAGGTCAGAGACCCAGTACTTC. Supplemented by reference TRBV9 and TRBJ2-5, the full variable domain reads DSGVTQTPKHLITATGQRVTLRCSPRSGDLSVYWYQQSLDQGLQFLIQYYNGEERAKGNILERFSAQQFPDLHSELNLSSLELGDSALYFCASSVASGRSETQYFGPGTRLLVL.

The CDR3 DNA sequence: TGTGCCAGCAGCTTACTGGTGGGTAGAGGAAACACCATATATTTT. Translating it yields CASSLLVGRGNTIYF. J is TRBJ1-3 and V is TRBV5-5; D gene ambiguous. Trimming pared 2 bases from V and 4 bases from J, leaving 13 bases between. CDR1 SGHKS and CDR2 YYEKEE come from the germline V gene (reference sequence). The CDR3 has 15 residues.

This clone appeared once. This CDR3 is CASSLRDSNSPLHF. CDR3 DNA: TGTGCCAGCAGCTTGAGGGACAGTAATTCACCCCTCCACTTT. The chain links TRBV5-6 to TRBJ1-6, with 7 bases lining up with TRBD1. The CDR3 is 14 residues long. J was trimmed by 6 bases and V by 1 base; bases with no gene match: 1. Looked up from germline, CDR1 is SGHDT and CDR2 is YYEEEE.

This chain joins TRBV7-3 and TRBJ1-1; D possibly corresponds to TRBD1 (5 bases). The CDR3 is made up of 15 amino acids. The ends were cut back, 1 base at V and 4 bases at J, with 13 bases in the middle. CDR1 is SGHTA and CDR2 is FQGTGA in the germline V gene. DNA for the CDR3: TGTGCCAGCAGCTTAATGGAGGGGACTCTCACTGAAGCTTTCTTT. Its translation: CASSLMEGTLTEAFF.

The chain joins TRBV27 to TRBJ2-7; D possibly corresponds to TRBD1 (5 bases). Trimming stripped 0 bases from V and 1 base from J, with 16 bases between. The germline CDR1 and CDR2 sequences are MNHEY and SMNVEV (reference sequence). The length of the CDR3 is 17 residues. CDR3 protein: CASSLSVPGHVSYEQYF. Written as DNA, the CDR3 is TGTGCCAGCAGTTTATCTGTTCCAGGGCACGTTTCCTACGAGCAGTACTTC.

This chain joins TRBV25-1 and TRBJ2-2, with 10 bases that match TRBD1. With V trimmed by 1 base and J by 5 bases, 7 bases remained unmatched. The CDR3 is made up of 17 amino acids. Germline loops: CDR1 MGHDK, CDR2 SYGVNS. DNA for the CDR3: TGTGCCAGCAGTGAATCTACCGGGACAGGGGATACCGGGGAGCTGTTTTTT. Translation: CASSESTGTGDTGELFF.

The V and J genes are TRBV5-5 and TRBJ2-1, with TRBD2 matching over 8 bases. CDR1 is SGHKS, CDR2 YYEKEE, per germline (reference sequence). The CDR3 length is 15 residues. V trimming: 4 bases; J trimming: 2 bases; junction bases outside the gene matches: 5. The CDR3: CASSASGPAYNEQFF. CDR3 nucleotides: TGTGCCAGCAGCGCTAGCGGGCCTGCCTACAATGAGCAGTTCTTC.

This chain links TRBV5-1 with TRBJ2-7, with 10 bases lining up with TRBD2. Germline-derived CDR1 and CDR2 are SGHRS and YFSETQ. The CDR3 consists of 15 residues. The V and J ends lost 3 bases and 2 bases, in that order; junction bases with no gene match: 5. The DNA of the CDR3 is TGCGCCAGCAGCTCGGTAGCGGGGGGACCCTACGAGCAGTACTTC. As protein: CASSSVAGGPYEQYF.